One and the same sample provided the 24 T cell receptor beta chains below, sequenced in a study of CD8+CD57+ T cells in acquired aplastic anemia. Those patients picked for sequencing had displayed CD8+CD57+ cell expansion on flow cytometry. Genomic DNA provided the template from which TCR beta VDJ and CDR3 profiles were obtained. TCRdb re-called the reads with MiXCR, one entry per CDR3 protein. Of roughly 200,000 distinct CDR3 sequences in the sample, more than 55% were seen once. Sequenced material: sorted CD4+, CD8+, or CD8+CD57+ T cells (not recorded which) from PBMCs. The receptors come from a human donor with aplastic anemia.

This clonotype showed up just a few times. The chain couples TRBV20-1 to TRBJ2-7; 10 bases map to TRBD2. CDR3 length: 16 amino acids. V lost 0 bases, J lost 3 bases, and 8 bases stayed unmatched. Germline V gene data show CDR1 as DFQATT and CDR2 as SNEGSKA (reference sequence). CDR3 nucleotides: TGCAGTGCTAGAGATCTCGGGTCTAGCGGGAGCTACGAGCAGTACTTC. The encoded protein is CSARDLGSSGSYEQYF.

This rearrangement joins TRBV29-1 to TRBJ2-1; possible D gene TRBD2, 5 bases. The CDR3 covers 12 residues. Germline CDR1 and CDR2: SQVTM and ANQGSEA. V lost 2 bases, J lost 9 bases, and 11 bases lay in between. CDR3 residues: CSVERGYGEQFF. CDR3 sequence (DNA): TGCAGCGTTGAAAGAGGGTATGGTGAGCAGTTCTTC.

A word on this clonotype: This sequence may be a read error, since a much larger clone differs from it by one base. The chain combines TRBV7-9 with TRBJ1-2, with 9 nucleotides matching TRBD1. CDR1 is SEHNR, CDR2 FQNEAQ, per germline (reference sequence). This CDR3 region has 15 residues. DNA for the CDR3: TGTGCCAGAAGCTTAGGTGGGACAGGGAGTTTTGGCTACACCTTC. As protein: CARSLGGTGSFGYTF.

This chain uses TRBV24-1 with TRBJ2-3; D not resolved. The CDR3 runs 12 residues. V was clipped by 4 bases and J by 8 bases, with 9 bases between them. Germline loops: CDR1 KGHDR, CDR2 SFDVKD. DNA of the CDR3: TGTGCCACCAGTGACCGACGGCGTACGCAGTATTTT. Translation gives CATSDRRRTQYF.

Only a few counts were recorded for this clonotype. The chain employs TRBV10-3 and TRBJ1-2, with D unclear. This CDR3 is built from 12 residues. CDR1 and CDR2 from the germline V gene are ENHRY and SYGVKD. V lost 2 bases, J lost 8 bases, and 9 bases lay in between. The CDR3 is CAISEVGSGYTF. The CDR3 DNA follows: TGTGCCATCAGTGAGGTAGGGAGCGGCTACACCTTC.

The rearrangement links TRBV6-1 to TRBJ1-2; no clear D gene. The V end lost 5 bases, the J end lost 8 bases, and 18 bases lay between the germline ends. Looked up from germline, CDR1 is MNHNS and CDR2 is SASEGT. The CDR3 is 14 amino acids. Here the CDR3 reads CASSYSTALEGYTF. CDR3 nucleotides: TGTGCCAGCAGTTACTCCACAGCGCTTGAGGGCTACACCTTC.

Comment on this clonotype: The CDR3 end shows no conserved phenylalanine or tryptophan, and so a read error is likely. The chain combines TRBV20-1 with TRBJ1-1; D remains ambiguous. The germline V and J ends were trimmed by 3 bases and 5 bases, with 16 bases remaining between them. Germline V gene sequence: CDR1 DFQATT, CDR2 SNEGSKA (reference sequence). CDR3 length: 14 amino acids. CDR3 protein: CSARAVYRDTEAFL. CDR3 coding DNA: TGCAGTGCTAGGGCAGTGTATCGAGATACTGAAGCTTTCCTT.

This clonotype has a handful of counts. The chain recombines TRBV7-2 with TRBJ2-7; perhaps TRBD1 as D (6 bases). Trimming left V 2 bases short and J 1 base short, with 12 bases between. The CDR3 has 15 residues. CDR1 and CDR2 from the germline V gene are SGHTA and FQGNSA. The DNA of the CDR3 is TGTGCCAGCAGCTTAACTCGGCAGGGGTCCTACGAGCAGTACTTC. Translated: CASSLTRQGSYEQYF.

This clonotype was observed many times. The rearrangement uses TRBV4-2 and TRBJ2-5, with a tentative D call TRBD2 (6 bases). The CDR3 is 16 amino acids. Looked up from germline, CDR1 is LGHNA and CDR2 is YNFKEQ. V lost 1 base and J 0 bases, leaving 12 bases between the germline ends. DNA for the CDR3: TGTGCCAGCAGCCAAGTTGATAGCGGCTACCAAGAGACCCAGTACTTC. As protein: CASSQVDSGYQETQYF.

V is TRBV2 and J is TRBJ1-6; the D gene is possibly TRBD1 (5 bases). V gave up 7 bases and J gave up 2 bases, with 12 bases separating them. Germline CDR1 is SNHLY and CDR2 is FYNNEI. The CDR3 extends over 15 amino acids. CDR3 sequence (DNA): TGTGCCAGCAACTATGGGGCGGCCTATAATTCACCCCTCCACTTT. This translates into CASNYGAAYNSPLHF.

This clonotype has ten or more counts. J is TRBJ1-4 and V is TRBV5-6; 8 nucleotides agree with TRBD1. Per germline, CDR1 SGHDT and CDR2 YYEEEE. CDR3 length: 14 residues. Trimming removed 4 bases from V and 8 bases from J; junction bases left unmatched: 7. The CDR3 sequence: CASSLTGEREKLFF. The CDR3 DNA reads TGTGCCAGCAGCCTGACAGGGGAGCGAGAAAAACTGTTTTTT. Looking up the rest from reference TRBV5-6 and TRBJ1-4 gives the full variable domain: DAGVTQSPTHLIKTRGQQVTLRCSPKSGHDTVSWYQQALGQGPQFIFQYYEEEERQRGNFPDRFSGHQFPNYSSELNVNALLLGDSALYLCASSLTGEREKLFFGSGTQLSVL.

The rearrangement joins TRBV7-9 to TRBJ2-1, with TRBD2 matching 10 bases. The assigned J gene may be wrong: the sequence end matches TRBJ2-5 better. Germline loops: CDR1 SEHNR, CDR2 FQNEAQ (reference sequence). The CDR3 covers 16 residues. The CDR3, as DNA: TGTGCCAGCAGCTGGGATAGCGGGGGGCCGGGAGAGACCCAGTACTTC. Its translation is CASSWDSGGPGETQYF.

This sequence joins TRBV7-9 and TRBJ1-5, with D perhaps TRBD1 (6 bases). The germline V and J ends were trimmed by 3 bases and 4 bases, with 16 bases remaining between them. This CDR3 comprises 16 residues. CDR1 SEHNR and CDR2 FQNEAQ come from the germline V gene (reference sequence). The CDR3 loop reads CASSFGTGHTNQPQHF. The CDR3 DNA sequence: TGTGCCAGCAGCTTCGGAACGGGACACACAAATCAGCCCCAGCATTTT.

The rearrangement uses TRBV6-1 and TRBJ1-3; D perhaps matches TRBD1 (5 bases). The CDR3 is 15 residues long. The V and J ends lost 6 bases and 0 bases respectively, with 12 bases between them. The germline CDR1 and CDR2 sequences are MNHNS and SASEGT. The CDR3 DNA is TGTGCCAGCAGGCCAGACAGCAACTCTGGAAACACCATATATTTT. Translating it yields CASRPDSNSGNTIYF.

The rearrangement links TRBV19 to TRBJ1-1; D is ambiguous. The CDR3 runs 14 residues. V was trimmed by 5 bases and J by 0 bases, leaving 10 bases between them. The V gene's germline CDR1 is LNHDA and CDR2 SQIVND (reference sequence). CDR3 loop: CASSPLEVNTEAFF. CDR3 sequence (DNA): TGTGCCAGTAGTCCTCTCGAGGTGAACACTGAAGCTTTCTTT. The full variable domain, its missing parts supplied by reference TRBV19 and TRBJ1-1, is DGGITQSPKYLFRKEGQNVTLSCEQNLNHDAMYWYRQDPGQGLRLIYYSQIVNDFQKGDIAEGYSVSREKKESFPLTVTSAQKNPTAFYLCASSPLEVNTEAFFGQGTRLTVV.

The V gene is TRBV7-9, the J gene TRBJ1-1; TRBD1 matches at 7 bases. J lost 5 bases, V lost 6 bases, and 0 bases had no gene match. The CDR3 spans 11 residues. Per the germline V gene, CDR1 is SEHNR and CDR2 is FQNEAQ (reference sequence). The CDR3 DNA follows: TGTGCCAGCAGACAGGGGACTGAAGCTTTCTTT. It codes for CASRQGTEAFF.

Only a few counts were recorded for this clonotype. This sequence joins TRBV29-1 and TRBJ2-3; TRBD2 might be the D (5 bases). V was shortened by 2 bases and J by 11 bases, with 20 bases between the two germline ends. The V gene's germline CDR1 is SQVTM and CDR2 ANQGSEA. The CDR3 is 14 residues long. CDR3 bases: TGCAGCGTTGAACAACTAGTAGCTTACAATGAGCAGTATTTT. Translation: CSVEQLVAYNEQYF.

This clonotype appeared many times. The chain is built from TRBV12-3 or TRBV12-4 and TRBJ1-5; maybe TRBD1 (6 bases). The CDR3 length is 13 residues. Trimming shortened V by 6 bases and J by 11 bases, and 17 bases separated the two germline ends. CDR3 DNA sequence: TGTGCCAGCAGGTCAGGGGAGGAGGAGGCCCAGCATTTT. Encoded protein: CASRSGEEEAQHF.

On this clonotype: The germline gene is not matched at one end of the junction; a read error may be the cause. The V and J genes are TRBV7-7 and TRBJ2-5, with 9 bases identical to TRBD2. This CDR3 comprises 15 residues. Germline lookup yields CDR1 SSHAT and CDR2 FNYEAQ (reference sequence). The CDR3 DNA follows: TGTGCTAGCAGCATCGGACTAGCGCACCAAGAGACCCAGTACTTC. It specifies CASSIGLAHQETQYF. Drawing the rest from reference TRBV7-7 and TRBJ2-5, the complete variable domain is GAGVSQSPRYKVTKRGQDVTLRCDPISSHATLYWYQQALGQGPEFLTYFNYEAQPDKSGLPSDRFSAERPEGSISTLTIQRTEQRDSAMYRCASSIGLAHQETQYFGPGTRLLVL.

The chain links TRBV7-8 to TRBJ1-2; D perhaps matches TRBD1 (6 bases). Deletions cut 3 bases from V and 2 bases from J, with 13 bases between. The V gene's germline CDR1 is SGHVS and CDR2 FQNEAQ. This CDR3 region has 15 residues. The CDR3 loop is CASSFAAGGNYGYTF. CDR3 nucleotides: TGTGCCAGCAGCTTCGCGGCGGGGGGCAACTATGGCTACACCTTC.

Worth noting for this clonotype: One end of the junction is discordant with germline, which a read error may explain. The rearrangement uses TRBV20-1 and TRBJ2-5; D not certain. The CDR3 spans 13 residues. CDR1 is DFQATT and CDR2 is SNEGSKA in the germline V gene (reference sequence). The CDR3 nucleotides are TGCAGTGCTAGCACCACTGGCCAAGAGACCCGGTACTTC. Translating gives CSASTTGQETRYF.

The chain carries TRBV20-1 and TRBJ2-5; D not resolved. Germline assignment: CDR1 DFQATT and CDR2 SNEGSKA (reference sequence). V shed 7 bases and J shed 2 bases, with 5 bases lying between them. This CDR3 is built from 10 residues. The CDR3 DNA sequence: TGCAGTGTCCCACAAGAGACCCAGTACTTC. Its translation is CSVPQETQYF.

The chain carries TRBV19 and TRBJ1-4, with TRBD1 matching 8 bases. Germline V gene sequence: CDR1 LNHDA, CDR2 SQIVND (reference sequence). The CDR3 is 13 amino acids. The V gene end was trimmed by 3 bases and the J gene end by 7 bases; junction bases not matched to a gene: 1. The CDR3 DNA reads as TGTGCCAGTAGTATCGGGACAGGTGAAAAACTGTTTTTT. Translating it yields CASSIGTGEKLFF.

About this clonotype: The CDR3 ends on some other residue instead of the conserved phenylalanine or tryptophan, so this is likely a read error. The rearrangement links TRBV20-1 to TRBJ1-4; the D gene is possibly TRBD1 (6 bases). Germline V gives CDR1 DFQATT, CDR2 SNEGSKA (reference sequence). The CDR3 runs to 14 residues. The germline V and J ends were trimmed by 4 bases and 7 bases, with 16 bases remaining between them. The CDR3 loop reads CSAKFSGAVEKLFP. The DNA of the CDR3 is TGCAGTGCTAAGTTTTCAGGGGCGGTTGAAAAACTGTTTCCT.